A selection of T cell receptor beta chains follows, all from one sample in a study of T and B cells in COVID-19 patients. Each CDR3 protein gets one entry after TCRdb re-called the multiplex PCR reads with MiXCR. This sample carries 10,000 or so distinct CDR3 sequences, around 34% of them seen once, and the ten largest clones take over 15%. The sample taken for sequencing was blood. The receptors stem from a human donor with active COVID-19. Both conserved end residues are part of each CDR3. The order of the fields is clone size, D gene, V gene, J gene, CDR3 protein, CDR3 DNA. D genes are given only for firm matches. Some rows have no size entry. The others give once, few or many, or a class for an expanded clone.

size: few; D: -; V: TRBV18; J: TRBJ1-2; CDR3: CASSPDQDYGYTF; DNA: TGTGCCAGCTCACCAGACCAGGACTATGGCTACACCTTC
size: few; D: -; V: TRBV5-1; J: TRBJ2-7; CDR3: CASSLPILGEQYF; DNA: TGCGCCAGCAGCTTGCCGATATTAGGTGAGCAGTACTTC
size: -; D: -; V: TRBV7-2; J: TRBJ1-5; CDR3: CASSLGGVNQPQHF; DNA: TGTGCCAGCAGCTTAGGAGGGGTCAATCAGCCCCAGCATTTT
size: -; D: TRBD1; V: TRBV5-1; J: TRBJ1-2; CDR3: CASSDGTGGYGYTF; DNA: TGCGCCAGCAGCGACGGGACAGGGGGGTATGGCTACACCTTC
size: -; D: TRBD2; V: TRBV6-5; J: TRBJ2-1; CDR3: CASRSSGGRYEQFF; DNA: TGTGCCAGCAGATCTAGCGGGGGGAGGTATGAGCAGTTCTTC
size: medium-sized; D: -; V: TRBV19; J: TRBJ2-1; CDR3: CASSTNQATYNEQFF; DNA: TGTGCCAGTAGTACTAACCAAGCAACGTACAATGAGCAGTTCTTC
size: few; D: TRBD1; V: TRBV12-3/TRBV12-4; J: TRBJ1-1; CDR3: CASSRDRRTEAFF; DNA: TGTGCCAGCAGCCGGGACAGACGAACTGAAGCTTTCTTT
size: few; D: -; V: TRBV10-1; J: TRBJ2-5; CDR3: CASSKGAGRGQETQYF; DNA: TGCGCCAGCAGTAAGGGTGCGGGAAGGGGCCAAGAGACCCAGTACTTC
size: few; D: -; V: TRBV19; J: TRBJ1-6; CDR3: CASSIRAVEGSPLHF; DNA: TGTGCCAGTAGTATTAGGGCCGTCGAAGGCTCACCCCTCCACTTT
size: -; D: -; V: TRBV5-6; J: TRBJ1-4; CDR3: CASSSGLREKLFF; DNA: TGTGCCAGCAGCTCGGGACTTCGGGAAAAACTGTTTTTT
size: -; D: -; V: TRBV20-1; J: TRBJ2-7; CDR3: CSAAETISYEQYF; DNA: TGCAGTGCTGCGGAGACAATTTCCTACGAGCAGTACTTC